This TCR beta chain was recovered during a study of blood T cell repertoires in COVID-19. The protocol was immunoSEQ multiplex PCR, while the TCRdb copy is restricted to in-frame clones and leaves out a portion. This sample carries fewer than 130,000 clones, 87% of them seen once, and the ten largest clones take about 5%. Germline loops: CDR1 LGHDT, CDR2 YNNKEL (reference sequence). There are 13 residues in the CDR3. The V end lost 0 bases, the J end lost 8 bases, and 10 bases lay between the germline ends. Material for sequencing was peripheral blood. The chain joins TRBV3-1 (or the pseudogene TRBV3-2) to TRBJ1-2; D not resolved. The sequence derives from a human donor in a cohort sampled during active COVID-19. Written as DNA, the CDR3 is TGTGCCAGCAGCCAAGAGTCCGTCAGGGGCTACACCTTC. This translates into CASSQESVRGYTF.